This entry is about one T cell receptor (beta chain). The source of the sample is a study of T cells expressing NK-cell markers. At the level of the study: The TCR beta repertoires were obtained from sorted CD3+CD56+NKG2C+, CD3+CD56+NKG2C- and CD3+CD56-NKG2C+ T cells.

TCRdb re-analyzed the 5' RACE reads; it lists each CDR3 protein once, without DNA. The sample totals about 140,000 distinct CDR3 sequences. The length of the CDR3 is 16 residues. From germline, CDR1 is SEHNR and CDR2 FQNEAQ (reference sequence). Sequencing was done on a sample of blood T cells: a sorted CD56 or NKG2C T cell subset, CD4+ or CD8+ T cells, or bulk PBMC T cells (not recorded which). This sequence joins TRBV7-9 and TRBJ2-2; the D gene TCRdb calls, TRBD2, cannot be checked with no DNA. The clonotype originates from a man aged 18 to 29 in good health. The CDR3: CASSAGTSGNTGELFF.